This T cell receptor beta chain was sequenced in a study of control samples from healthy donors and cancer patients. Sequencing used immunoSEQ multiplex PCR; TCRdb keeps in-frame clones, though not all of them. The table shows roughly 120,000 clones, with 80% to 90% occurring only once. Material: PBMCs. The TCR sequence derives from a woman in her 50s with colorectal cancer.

CDR3 sequence: CASSSRKGNQPQHF. CDR3 sequence (DNA): TGTGCCAGCAGTTCCCGGAAGGGCAATCAGCCCCAGCATTTT. The rearrangement links TRBV6-5 to TRBJ1-5; D is undetermined. The CDR3 has 14 residues. CDR1 and CDR2 from the germline V gene are MNHEY and SVGAGI. Trimming shortened V by 4 bases and J by 2 bases, and 9 bases separated the two germline ends.